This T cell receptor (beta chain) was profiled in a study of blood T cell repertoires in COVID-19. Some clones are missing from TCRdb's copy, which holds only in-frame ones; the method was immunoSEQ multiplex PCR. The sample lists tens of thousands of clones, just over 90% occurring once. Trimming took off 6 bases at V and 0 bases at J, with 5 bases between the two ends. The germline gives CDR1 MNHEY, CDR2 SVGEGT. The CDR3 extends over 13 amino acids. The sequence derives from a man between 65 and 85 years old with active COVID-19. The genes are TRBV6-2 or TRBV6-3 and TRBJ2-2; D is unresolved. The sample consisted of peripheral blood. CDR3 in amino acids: CASSPANTGELFF. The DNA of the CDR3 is TGTGCCAGCAGCCCCGCGAACACCGGGGAGCTGTTTTTT.